These T cell receptor beta chains were read from a single sample in a study of persistence of HIV-infected CD4 T cells. Repertoires were generated with immunoSEQ multiplex PCR, while TCRdb's copy carries only in-frame clones and drops some. The sample has about 28,000 clones, around four fifths seen once. No antigen has been assigned to these receptors. This sample comprised CD4+ T cells sorted from PBMCs after roughly 17-hour stimulation, obtained from a patient who received antiretroviral therapy. These TCRs come from an adult woman with HIV who was CMV-seropositive. The conserved cysteine and the conserved F or W are not part of the CDR3 here. Fields, in order: clone size, V gene, CDR3 protein. Clone size is shown for a subset of rows, as once, few, many or a class of expanded clone.

>once|TRBV14
ASSQAGGEQY
>once|TRBV6-5
ASSYRQSSGITEAF
>few|TRBV5-6
ASSLGTYPNRFYEQY
>few|TRBV5-5
ASSSLQEVHGYT
>-|TRBV3-1/TRBV3-2
ASSQAESEQF
>-|TRBV4-2
ASSQLAGGGTDTQY
>-|TRBV6-5
ASSTLTGIGNTIY
>-|TRBV6-5
ASRGPNNYGYT
>few|TRBV7-8
ASSFPSSPLH
>few|TRBV3-1/TRBV3-2
ASSARLAGNTDTQY
>-|TRBV9
ASSALAGANEQF
>-|TRBV10-3
AISGTGGEKLF
>-|TRBV7-8
ASSPLSLPATNEKLF
>-|TRBV7-3
ASSLTRGHSNEQF
>-|TRBV6-2/TRBV6-3
ASSRGGSNQPQH
>once|TRBV19
ASSISPRGDSPLH
>-|TRBV6-1
ASSEPGQGAAGYT
>-|TRBV10-2
ASSVWGGGGNQPQH
>-|TRBV19
ASSISGGYGYT
>few|TRBV21-1
ASSTRAGRGNQPQH
>-|TRBV4-2
ASSQDLRTFDRGASATNEKLF
>-|TRBV14
ASRRGGTEAF
>-|TRBV5-1
ASSLEGRTDTQY
>-|TRBV2
ASSERLLAAF
>-|TRBV27
ASSLVIDRSNEKLF
>-|TRBV19
ASGPGQGVSGNTIY
>-|TRBV24-1
ATSDLSGYT
>-|TRBV24-1
ATRSRDRGPTGELF
>-|TRBV5-1
ASSFRDYGYT
>-|TRBV27
ASRRTGTVDGYT
>-|TRBV30
AGGSGLLIAKNIQY
>-|TRBV4-2
ASSYTGTTGELF
>-|TRBV9
ASSRRQGGGYT
>-|TRBV18
ASSPPDRNSGNTIY
>-|TRBV7-2
ASSYQSSGAAF
>-|TRBV2
ASRQTLGSQPQH
>-|TRBV5-6
ASSLRGLYTEAF
>-|TRBV27
ASSLLPGIGEKLF
>-|TRBV2
ASSEGQGTAKNIQY
>once|TRBV9
ASSVGPTSSYEQY
>-|TRBV7-2
ASSQGRASGNTGELF
>-|TRBV6-5
ATQNLGQPNQPQH
>-|TRBV7-9
ASSKAGGLRETQY
>-|TRBV4-1
ASSQNRDSPYEQY
>-|TRBV15
ATSGLSRNEQF
>-|TRBV6-4
ASPLAPRGNTEAF
>-|TRBV7-9
ASSTGDVNTEAF
>-|TRBV4-2
ASSQDRGILKAF
>-|TRBV5-6
ASSQAGGGNQPQH
>-|TRBV24-1
ATSDGRARDYEQF
>-|TRBV4-2
ASSPQGAGGTIY
>-|TRBV7-2
ASSFVKAYEQY
>-|TRBV6-6
ASSSRGASGNTIY